This TCR beta chain was sequenced for a study of blood T cell repertoires in COVID-19. Germline V lookup: CDR1 MNHEY, CDR2 SVGEGT. Trimming removed 5 bases at V and 0 bases at J, with 13 bases between. CDR3 length: 15 residues. Produced via immunoSEQ multiplex PCR; TCRdb's table is partial and in-frame only. Among 200,000 to 250,000 clones listed, roughly 85% were seen once. The rearrangement joins TRBV6-2 or TRBV6-3 to TRBJ2-5; D possibly corresponds to TRBD1 (6 bases). The TCR was taken from a woman in her seventies with COVID-19, enrolled during active disease. The sample comprised peripheral blood. The CDR3 loop is CASSRDRTDQETQYF. DNA for the CDR3: TGTGCCAGCAGTCGCGACCGGACAGACCAAGAGACCCAGTACTTC.